A single sample is the source of the 29 T cell receptor beta chains below, sequenced in a study of T cell responses to AZD1222 COVID-19 vaccine. The method was immunoSEQ multiplex PCR; TCRdb's version includes in-frame clones alone and lacks a portion of them. The table records about 140,000 clones, 92% of them present only once. The sample here was peripheral blood, taken on day 0 of AZD1222 vaccination. The receptors here all came from an adult in good health.

Here the CDR3 reads CASSLGAYYQPQHF. Here the CDR3 DNA reads TGTGCCAGCAGCTTGGGGGCCTATTATCAGCCCCAGCATTTT. The rearrangement joins TRBV5-6 to TRBJ1-5, with no clear D. From germline, CDR1 is SGHDT and CDR2 YYEEEE. Trimming cost V 0 bases and J 5 bases, with 9 bases left between them. The CDR3 length is 14 residues. Looking up the rest from reference TRBV5-6 and TRBJ1-5 gives the full variable domain: DAGVTQSPTHLIKTRGQQVTLRCSPKSGHDTVSWYQQALGQGPQFIFQYYEEEERQRGNFPDRFSGHQFPNYSSELNVNALLLGDSALYLCASSLGAYYQPQHFGDGTRLSIL.

V gene TRBV4-3 combines with J gene TRBJ2-1; TRBD1 agrees at 8 bases. V shed 0 bases, J shed 2 bases, and the junction held 6 bases outside the gene matches. The CDR3 runs to 17 residues. The germline gives CDR1 LGHNA, CDR2 YSLEER. CDR3 in DNA: TGCGCCAGCAGCCAAGATCAGGGGGCGGCCCCCTACAATGAGCAGTTCTTC. Its translation is CASSQDQGAAPYNEQFF.

J is TRBJ2-7 and V is TRBV1; the DNA was not used to check the table's D call, TRBD1. TRBV1 is a listed pseudogene. The CDR3 is 15 residues long. CDR3 region: CTSSLLDRVSCEQYF. CDR3 bases: TGCACCAGCAGCCTCCTCGACAGGGTTAGTTGCGAGCAGTACTTC.

The chain is built from TRBV5-5 and TRBJ2-6, with D maybe TRBD1 (5 bases). Germline lookup yields CDR1 SGHKS and CDR2 YYEKEE (reference sequence). The V and J ends lost 5 bases and 2 bases respectively, with 11 bases between them. This CDR3 is 15 amino acids long. CDR3 coding DNA: TGTGCCAGCAGACCACAGGTGACTGGGGCCAACGTCCTGACTTTC. Its protein product is CASRPQVTGANVLTF.

The chain is built from TRBV5-1 and TRBJ1-5; D uncertain. V lost 2 bases to trimming and J lost 5 bases, with 8 bases between them. CDR3 length: 13 residues. CDR1 SGHRS and CDR2 YFSETQ come from the germline V gene. CDR3 sequence: CASSFRPDQPQHF. CDR3 DNA sequence: TGCGCCAGCAGCTTCAGGCCAGATCAGCCCCAGCATTTT.

The rearrangement joins TRBV4-3 to TRBJ2-7; 11 positions match TRBD2. The V and J ends lost 0 bases and 4 bases, in that order; junction bases with no gene match: 5. There are 16 residues in the CDR3. Germline CDR1 LGHNA, CDR2 YSLEER. Written as DNA, the CDR3 is TGCGCCAGCAGCCAAGATGTAACTAGCGGGAGATACGAGCAGTACTTC. Protein: CASSQDVTSGRYEQYF.

CDR3 loop: CASSQDSRRNTGELFF. CDR3 coding DNA: TGCGCCAGCAGCCAAGACAGTCGAAGGAACACCGGGGAGCTGTTTTTT. The chain uses TRBV4-1 and TRBJ2-2; D not resolved. Germline CDR1 MGHRA, CDR2 YSYEKL. This CDR3 contains 16 residues. Trimming cost V 0 bases and J 1 base, with 9 bases left between them.

This chain uses TRBV27 with TRBJ2-2; D may be TRBD2 (5 bases). There are 14 residues in the CDR3. The germline CDR1 and CDR2 sequences are MNHEY and SMNVEV (reference sequence). The ends were cut back, 3 bases at V and 4 bases at J, with 9 bases in the middle. In nucleotides, the CDR3 is TGTGCCAGCAGTTTTTCTGGAGGCACCGGGGAGCTGTTTTTT. Translated, it gives CASSFSGGTGELFF.

The V call is TRBV27, the J call TRBJ2-7; TRBD2 matches at 9 bases. The CDR3 covers 13 residues. Trimming at V came to 4 bases and at J to 6 bases, leaving 4 bases not matched to a gene. CDR1 MNHEY and CDR2 SMNVEV come from the germline V gene (reference sequence). CDR3 coding DNA: TGTGCCAGCAGTTCGTTAGCGGGAGTCGAGCAGTACTTC. Its translation is CASSSLAGVEQYF.

This chain connects TRBV4-1 to TRBJ2-1, with 9 bases aligning to TRBD2. Per the germline V gene, CDR1 is MGHRA and CDR2 is YSYEKL. J lost 4 bases, V lost 7 bases, and 11 bases had no gene match. This CDR3 region has 16 residues. The CDR3 here is CASIEVSGRQYNEQFF. The CDR3 nucleotides are TGCGCCAGCATCGAAGTTAGCGGGAGACAATACAATGAGCAGTTCTTC.

The chain combines TRBV7-2 with TRBJ2-7; TRBD1 aligns across 7 bases. The germline V gene encodes CDR1 SGHTA and CDR2 FQGNSA. J was trimmed by 4 bases and V by 3 bases; bases with no gene match: 6. CDR3 size: 14 residues. CDR3 protein: CASSLDGQAYEQYF. For the CDR3, the DNA is TGTGCCAGCAGCTTGGACGGACAGGCATACGAGCAGTACTTC.

The chain has TRBV28 and TRBJ1-6; 7 nucleotides align to TRBD1. The CDR3 is made up of 15 amino acids. Germline assignment: CDR1 MDHEN and CDR2 SYDVKM. Unmatched junction bases numbered 5, after V lost 2 bases and J lost 7 bases. The CDR3 DNA reads as TGTGCCAGCAGTTTAGAGGGGGCGGCAAATTCACCCCTCCACTTT. The encoded protein is CASSLEGAANSPLHF.

A single count supports this clone. CDR3 nucleotide sequence: TGTGCCTGGAGCCCCGACGGGACGGGATACGATGGCTACACCTTC. Residues: CAWSPDGTGYDGYTF. The chain employs TRBV30 and TRBJ1-2; maybe TRBD1 (5 bases). CDR1 and CDR2 from the germline V gene are GTSNPN and SVGIG (reference sequence). The CDR3 consists of 15 residues. The ends were cut back, 3 bases at V and 6 bases at J, with 20 bases in the middle.

The chain recombines TRBV4-1 with TRBJ2-5, with D possibly matching TRBD2 (6 bases). The CDR3 contains 18 residues. Germline-derived CDR1 and CDR2 are MGHRA and YSYEKL. The germline V and J ends were trimmed by 1 base and 2 bases, with 20 bases remaining between them. The CDR3 nucleotides read TGCGCCAGCAGCCAAGGGTTTCTTCGGCGGGAAAGGCAAGAGACCCAGTACTTC. Amino acids: CASSQGFLRRERQETQYF.

The V call is TRBV18, the J call TRBJ2-7; 9 positions match TRBD2. The CDR3 loop spans 17 amino acids. Per the germline V gene, CDR1 is KGHSH and CDR2 is LQKENI. The V and J ends lost 6 bases and 5 bases, in that order; junction bases with no gene match: 17. The CDR3 here is CASSQPLAGAIFNEQYF. Written as DNA, the CDR3 is TGTGCCAGCTCCCAACCTTTAGCGGGAGCGATCTTCAACGAGCAGTACTTC.

The chain links TRBV29-1 to TRBJ1-1; no definite D call. From germline, CDR1 is SQVTM and CDR2 ANQGSEA. The CDR3 sequence is 10 residues long. V was clipped by 6 bases and J by 11 bases, with 13 bases between them. CDR3 sequence (DNA): TGCAGCGTGAGTGCCCCCCGGGCTTTCTTT. Protein sequence: CSVSAPRAFF.

The chain carries TRBV6-1 and TRBJ2-2; tentative D call: TRBD1 (5 bases). Germline lookup yields CDR1 MNHNS and CDR2 SASEGT. The CDR3 has 14 residues. V was pared by 0 bases and J by 6 bases, with 8 bases between. The CDR3 nucleotides are TGTGCCAGCAGTGAAGCGGGGCCTGCCGGGGAGCTGTTTTTT. It specifies CASSEAGPAGELFF.

The chain joins TRBV19 to TRBJ1-1; D is perhaps TRBD1 (6 bases). V dropped 7 bases and J dropped 4 bases, with 19 bases sitting between them. Germline V gene lookup returns CDR1 LNHDA and CDR2 SQIVND (reference sequence). This CDR3 comprises 15 residues. The chain's CDR3 is CASTFQRGGGTEAFF. CDR3 DNA: TGTGCCAGTACTTTCCAGCGGGGAGGGGGCACTGAAGCTTTCTTT.

The rearrangement joins TRBV5-6 to TRBJ2-3, with TRBD2 matching 8 bases. The CDR3 is 17 amino acids. Trimming took 1 base from V and 4 from J; bases not matched to a gene: 11. Germline V gene lookup returns CDR1 SGHDT and CDR2 YYEEEE. The CDR3 DNA reads as TGTGCCAGCAGCTTGAGAATTCTAGCGGGCTGGGCAGATACGCAGTATTTT. It codes for CASSLRILAGWADTQYF.

The chain employs TRBV12-5 and TRBJ2-1; 9 bases map to TRBD1. V gave up 6 bases and J gave up 4 bases; unmatched junction bases: 4. Per germline, CDR1 LGHNT and CDR2 FRNRAP. The CDR3 sequence is 14 residues long. The DNA of the CDR3 is TGTGCTAGTGGGTGGGACAGGGAGTACAATGAGCAGTTCTTC. Protein: CASGWDREYNEQFF.

The V call is TRBV6-2 or TRBV6-3, the J call TRBJ2-6; unclear D gene. Per germline, CDR1 MNHEY and CDR2 SVGEGT. This CDR3 is 13 amino acids long. Trimming left V 5 bases short and J 4 bases short, with 6 bases between. The CDR3, as DNA: TGTGCCAGCAGTCGATGGGGGGCCAACGTCCTGACTTTC. Protein sequence: CASSRWGANVLTF.

The chain couples TRBV10-3 to TRBJ1-1; D uncertain. V lost 0 bases, J lost 6 bases, and 11 bases lay in between. CDR1 is ENHRY, CDR2 SYGVKD, per germline. The length of the CDR3 is 14 residues. As DNA, the CDR3 is TGTGCCATCAGTGAGTCTGGAGGAATGGCTGAAGCTTTCTTT. The encoded protein is CAISESGGMAEAFF.

The rearrangement uses TRBV29-1 and TRBJ2-3, with D perhaps TRBD2 (6 bases). Deletions cut 7 bases from V and 2 bases from J, with 22 bases between. Per germline, CDR1 SQVTM and CDR2 ANQGSEA. The CDR3 has 16 residues. The CDR3 coding sequence is TGCAGCGCCCCCAAGGGCGGGACCCTCATCACAGATACGCAGTATTTT. It specifies CSAPKGGTLITDTQYF.

V and J are TRBV28 and TRBJ2-1; TRBD2 aligns across 9 bases. V lost 10 bases, J lost 4 bases, and 8 bases stayed unmatched. In germline, CDR1 is MDHEN, CDR2 SYDVKM. The CDR3 totals 14 residues. CDR3 nucleotides: TGTGCCACCAGGCGCGGGAGGGGTTACAATGAGCAGTTCTTC. It translates to CATRRGRGYNEQFF.

In this sample, this clone turned up once. J is TRBJ2-7 and V is TRBV27, with unresolved D. The V end was cut by 7 bases, the J end by 1 base, with 11 bases between. CDR1 is MNHEY, CDR2 SMNVEV, per germline (reference sequence). The CDR3 loop spans 13 amino acids. The CDR3 bases are TGTGCCAGCATAAAGTTAGGGTCCTACGAGCAGTACTTC. Translating it yields CASIKLGSYEQYF.

This chain connects TRBV12-5 to TRBJ2-2; D is unclear. V shed 3 bases and J shed 3 bases, with 8 bases lying between them. Germline CDR1 is LGHNT and CDR2 is FRNRAP. This CDR3 comprises 14 residues. DNA for the CDR3: TGTGCTAGTGGTTTTAGACGGGACACCGGGGAGCTGTTTTTT. This encodes CASGFRRDTGELFF.

As for this clone: At the DNA level, this CDR3 is encoded by other sequences in the same sample as well. The CDR3 sequence: CASSPGQGAEAFF. The DNA of the CDR3 is TGTGCCAGCTCACCAGGACAGGGAGCAGAAGCTTTCTTT. The chain has TRBV18 and TRBJ1-1; TRBD1 aligns across 8 bases. The CDR3 is 13 residues long. Germline-derived CDR1 and CDR2 are KGHSH and LQKENI. After removal of 2 bases from V and 8 bases from J, the junction contained 4 bases not matched to a gene.

This clone was detected a few times. V and J are TRBV2 and TRBJ2-7; the D gene is possibly TRBD2 (5 bases). Trimming shortened V by 7 bases and J by 4 bases, and 11 bases separated the two germline ends. This CDR3 has 12 residues. Germline lookup yields CDR1 SNHLY and CDR2 FYNNEI. DNA of the CDR3: TGTGCCAGCACCGAACTAGTATACGAGCAGTACTTC. Translated, it gives CASTELVYEQYF.

The chain combines TRBV4-2 with TRBJ2-1; D might be TRBD2 (6 bases). V shed 4 bases and J shed 8 bases, with 12 bases lying between them. Germline V lookup: CDR1 LGHNA, CDR2 YNFKEQ. The CDR3 has 13 amino acids. The CDR3 region is CASSRGGPDEQFF. DNA of the CDR3: TGTGCCAGCAGCCGAGGAGGGCCCGATGAGCAGTTCTTC.